Listed here are 27 T cell receptor beta chains from one sample, sequenced in a study of CD8 T cells in Susac syndrome. Reverse transcription of roughly 0.5 to 1 ug RNA was carried out with random hexamers. In TCRdb, the immunoSEQ multiplex PCR reads were re-called with MiXCR into one record per CDR3 protein. The table records 100,000 to 150,000 distinct CDR3 sequences, about 94% of them present only once. The sequencing sample was made of CD8+ T cells from PBMCs. The receptors originated from a human donor with Susac syndrome.

The chain employs TRBV20-1 and TRBJ1-4, with D possibly TRBD1 on 6 matching bases. The germline V and J ends were trimmed by 7 bases and 0 bases, with 9 bases remaining between them. Per the germline V gene, CDR1 is DFQATT and CDR2 is SNEGSKA (reference sequence). There are 13 residues in the CDR3. The CDR3 sequence is CSVGTSTNEKLFF. CDR3 in DNA: TGCAGTGTCGGGACATCAACTAATGAAAAACTGTTTTTT.

This chain uses TRBV6-1 with TRBJ2-1; 13 bases fit TRBD2. V shed 5 bases and J 6 bases; nucleotides not matched to a gene: 4. Germline V CDR1 and CDR2: MNHNS, SASEGT. The length of the CDR3 is 15 residues. The CDR3 DNA reads TGTGCCAGCAGTTCGACTAGCGGGGGGTCCAATGAGCAGTTCTTC. Translating it yields CASSSTSGGSNEQFF.

For the CDR3, the DNA is TGTGCCAGCAGCCAAGATCTTGAGGAGCGGGCCCTCTACGAGCAGTACTTC. It is translated as CASSQDLEERALYEQYF. The chain employs TRBV3-1 and TRBJ2-7; weak D call: TRBD2 (6 bases). The CDR3 totals 17 residues. V lost 0 bases and J lost 3, with 18 bases in between. CDR1 is LGHDT, CDR2 YNNKEL, per germline (reference sequence).

The V gene is TRBV27, the J gene TRBJ1-1; TRBD1 matches 9 bases. The germline V gene has CDR1 MNHEY and CDR2 SMNVEV (reference sequence). CDR3 length: 15 amino acids. Losses at the gene ends were 2 bases for V and 6 bases for J; bases not matched to a gene: 7. The CDR3 loop is CASSLLRDRGAEAFF. As DNA, the CDR3 is TGTGCCAGCAGTTTACTTCGCGACAGGGGGGCTGAAGCTTTCTTT.

J is TRBJ1-5 and V is TRBV27; D unresolved. Germline V gene data show CDR1 as MNHEY and CDR2 as SMNVEV (reference sequence). CDR3 size: 15 residues. Trimming left V 3 bases short and J 0 bases short, with 9 bases between. The CDR3, as DNA: TGTGCCAGCAGTTTCACCCGGTATAGCAATCAGCCCCAGCATTTT. It encodes CASSFTRYSNQPQHF.

The V call is TRBV30, the J call TRBJ1-1; D uncertain. V lost 0 bases and J 6 bases, leaving 5 bases between the germline ends. CDR1 is GTSNPN and CDR2 is SVGIG in the germline V gene (reference sequence). CDR3 length equals 11 residues. The CDR3 spells CAWSVAPEAFF. CDR3 in DNA: TGTGCCTGGAGTGTGGCGCCTGAAGCTTTCTTT.

The chain uses TRBV19 and TRBJ2-7, with D perhaps matching TRBD1 or TRBD2 (5 bases each). CDR1 LNHDA and CDR2 SQIVND come from the germline V gene (reference sequence). This CDR3 is 15 amino acids long. The germline V and J ends were trimmed by 3 bases and 3 bases, with 15 bases remaining between them. CDR3: CASSIGRGASYEQYF. The CDR3 DNA sequence: TGTGCCAGTAGTATCGGTCGAGGGGCCAGCTACGAGCAGTACTTC.

This chain connects TRBV30 to TRBJ1-1; D is unclear. The CDR3 totals 13 residues. Trimming removed 2 bases at V and 1 base at J, with 8 bases between. CDR1 is GTSNPN, CDR2 SVGIG, per germline (reference sequence). The CDR3 DNA sequence: TGTGCCTGGAGTCCATCTGGGAACACTGAAGCTTTCTTT. Its translation: CAWSPSGNTEAFF.

V is TRBV19 and J is TRBJ2-3; D possibly corresponds to TRBD2 (7 bases). V was pared by 3 bases and J by 2 bases, with 15 bases between. Per germline, CDR1 LNHDA and CDR2 SQIVND (reference sequence). The CDR3 runs 16 residues. The CDR3 sequence is CASSIEIAGATDTQYF. The CDR3 nucleotides read TGTGCCAGTAGTATTGAGATTGCGGGGGCCACAGATACGCAGTATTTT.

The genes are TRBV7-9 and TRBJ2-2; D unresolved. The germline CDR1 and CDR2 sequences are SEHNR and FQNEAQ (reference sequence). The length of the CDR3 is 15 residues. The V end lost 5 bases, the J end lost 3 bases, and 13 bases lay between the germline ends. CDR3 loop: CASSVSYPDTGELFF. The CDR3 DNA reads as TGTGCCAGCAGCGTTTCTTATCCCGACACCGGGGAGCTGTTTTTT.

This clonotype appeared a single time. The rearrangement joins TRBV4-3 to TRBJ1-1, with D unresolved. The CDR3 length is 15 residues. Germline CDR1 reads LGHNA; CDR2 reads YSLEER. Trimming removed 0 bases at V and 1 base at J, with 9 bases between. This CDR3 reads CASSQDRAENTEAFF. CDR3 in DNA: TGCGCCAGCAGCCAAGATCGGGCAGAGAACACTGAAGCTTTCTTT.

V and J are TRBV5-1 and TRBJ1-1, with 7 bases identical to TRBD1. The CDR3 is 15 residues long. Germline CDR1 SGHRS, CDR2 YFSETQ. The V and J ends lost 0 bases and 1 base, in that order; junction bases with no gene match: 3. The CDR3 loop is CASSLASGGNTEAFF. DNA for the CDR3: TGCGCCAGCAGCTTGGCTTCAGGGGGGAACACTGAAGCTTTCTTT.

J is TRBJ2-2 and V is TRBV24-1; the match to TRBD1 covers 8 bases. The CDR3 has 13 residues. Germline trimming cut 10 bases from V and 6 bases from J; bases unmatched to any gene: 6. The germline V gene has CDR1 KGHDR and CDR2 SFDVKD. The CDR3, as DNA: TGTGCCACTGGACAGGGTCTCGCCGGGGAGCTGTTTTTT. Amino acid sequence: CATGQGLAGELFF.

The rearrangement links TRBV5-5 to TRBJ2-1; D is unclear. The germline V and J ends were trimmed by 0 bases and 2 bases, with 0 bases remaining between them. The CDR3 is 12 residues long. Germline loops: CDR1 SGHKS, CDR2 YYEKEE (reference sequence). The CDR3 loop reads CASSLAYNEQFF. The CDR3 bases are TGTGCCAGCAGCTTGGCCTACAATGAGCAGTTCTTC.

V usage is TRBV6-5 and J usage is TRBJ2-7; D gene ambiguous. The germline V gene encodes CDR1 MNHEY and CDR2 SVGAGI. The CDR3 covers 14 residues. V lost 2 bases and J lost 0, with 8 bases in between. DNA of the CDR3: TGTGCCAGCAGTTACGGCGAAAACTCCTACGAGCAGTACTTC. It is translated as CASSYGENSYEQYF.

This chain joins TRBV6-5 and TRBJ1-2; D is perhaps TRBD1 (5 bases). The germline V gene encodes CDR1 MNHEY and CDR2 SVGAGI. V shed 5 bases and J shed 3 bases, with 16 bases lying between them. This CDR3 region has 15 residues. The CDR3, as DNA: TGTGCCAGCAGTGACCTCCGTACGGGGCACTATGGCTACACCTTC. This sequence encodes CASSDLRTGHYGYTF.

This clonotype showed up just once. V and J are TRBV20-1 and TRBJ2-3; 8 bases align to TRBD1. Germline loops: CDR1 DFQATT, CDR2 SNEGSKA (reference sequence). This CDR3 has 14 residues. The V segment lost 0 bases and the J segment 2 bases; nucleotides outside the gene matches: 1. CDR3 DNA: TGCAGTGCTAGAGAGACAGGGGTCACAGATACGCAGTATTTT. Translated: CSARETGVTDTQYF.

In its sample, this clonotype was seen once. This chain connects TRBV7-9 to TRBJ2-4, with 7 bases aligning to TRBD2. The V gene end was trimmed by 0 bases and the J gene end by 0 bases; junction bases not matched to a gene: 5. The CDR3 sequence is 17 residues long. Germline CDR1 reads SEHNR; CDR2 reads FQNEAQ (reference sequence). CDR3 bases: TGTGCCAGCAGCTTAGCGCTGGGGAGGGGAGCCAAAAACATTCAGTACTTC. This sequence encodes CASSLALGRGAKNIQYF. The full variable domain, its missing parts supplied by reference TRBV7-9 and TRBJ2-4, is DTGVSQNPRHKITKRGQNVTFRCDPISEHNRLYWYRQTLGQGPEFLTYFQNEAQLEKSRLLSDRFSAERPKGSFSTLEIQRTEQGDSAMYLCASSLALGRGAKNIQYFGAGTRLSVL.

This clonotype occurred once. The CDR3 loop reads CASRYSGGDYEQYF. In nucleotides, the CDR3 is TGTGCCAGCAGGTATAGCGGGGGGGACTACGAGCAGTACTTC. The gene calls are TRBV27 and TRBJ2-7, with 11 bases matching TRBD2. Unmatched junction bases numbered 4, after V lost 6 bases and J lost 3 bases. CDR3 length: 14 residues. Germline V gene lookup returns CDR1 MNHEY and CDR2 SMNVEV (reference sequence).

In DNA, the CDR3 is TGTGCCGCGGAACCGACGGGACGGGAGATCCAAGAGACCCAGTACTTC. The encoded protein is CAAEPTGREIQETQYF. The chain recombines TRBV28 with TRBJ2-5; tentatively, D is TRBD2 (6 bases). Trimming stripped 11 bases from V and 1 base from J, with 23 bases between. The length of the CDR3 is 16 residues. Germline CDR1 is MDHEN and CDR2 is SYDVKM.

The genes are TRBV2 and TRBJ1-5; D is ambiguous. Between the trimmed V and J ends, which lost 6 bases and 3 bases, there was a span of 15 bases. The germline gives CDR1 SNHLY, CDR2 FYNNEI. The CDR3 is made up of 15 amino acids. The CDR3 region is CASRDLTGNNQPQHF. Here the CDR3 DNA reads TGTGCCAGCAGAGACTTGACGGGGAACAATCAGCCCCAGCATTTT.

The chain recombines TRBV20-1 with TRBJ1-2, with a weak D call TRBD1 (5 bases). Trimming cost V 3 bases and J 4 bases, with 18 bases left between them. This CDR3 is built from 15 residues. Germline CDR1 is DFQATT and CDR2 is SNEGSKA (reference sequence). The CDR3 coding sequence is TGCAGTGCTAGGTCCGGGACCGAGGGCCTCTATGGCTACACCTTC. Its protein product is CSARSGTEGLYGYTF.

This clonotype was recorded a few times. The chain is built from TRBV6-5 and TRBJ1-1; D uncertain. Trimming cost V 2 bases and J 0 bases, with 7 bases left between them. The CDR3 has 14 amino acids. CDR1 is MNHEY, CDR2 SVGAGI, per germline. CDR3: CASSYEELNTEAFF. CDR3 bases: TGTGCCAGCAGTTACGAGGAGTTGAACACTGAAGCTTTCTTT.

The rearrangement joins TRBV20-1 to TRBJ2-4, with TRBD1 matching 10 bases. The germline CDR1 and CDR2 sequences are DFQATT and SNEGSKA (reference sequence). V was clipped by 6 bases and J by 5 bases; unmatched bases: 10. This CDR3 has 15 amino acids. As DNA, the CDR3 is TGCAGTGCCGTCAAAGACAGGGGGCCCGAAAACATTCAGTACTTC. Encoded protein: CSAVKDRGPENIQYF.

In this sample, this clonotype turned up a few times. This CDR3 reads CASSQEGPRDLNTGELFF. The CDR3 DNA sequence: TGCGCCAGCAGCCAAGAGGGTCCCAGGGACTTAAACACCGGGGAGCTGTTTTTT. The genes are TRBV4-1 and TRBJ2-2; D might be TRBD2 (6 bases). The V and J ends lost 0 bases and 2 bases respectively, with 16 bases between them. The CDR3 has 18 amino acids. The germline V gene has CDR1 MGHRA and CDR2 YSYEKL.

V usage is TRBV15 and J usage is TRBJ1-2, with 7 bases matching TRBD1. The V segment lost 0 bases and the J segment 4 bases; nucleotides outside the gene matches: 8. Germline V CDR1 and CDR2: LNHNV, YYDKDF (reference sequence). The CDR3 has 16 amino acids. CDR3 sequence: CATSREMTGQGYGYTF. The CDR3 nucleotides are TGTGCCACCAGCAGAGAAATGACAGGGCAGGGCTATGGCTACACCTTC.

The chain links TRBV3-1 to TRBJ2-5; the match to TRBD2 covers 10 bases. The J segment lost 5 bases and the V segment lost 3 bases, leaving 18 bases of the junction unmatched. This CDR3 has 19 residues. Germline V gene sequence: CDR1 LGHDT, CDR2 YNNKEL (reference sequence). In nucleotides, the CDR3 is TGTGCCAGCAGCCAGACGCCAGGGGCCGGGACTAGCGCCTCGGAGACCCAGTACTTC. The encoded protein is CASSQTPGAGTSASETQYF.